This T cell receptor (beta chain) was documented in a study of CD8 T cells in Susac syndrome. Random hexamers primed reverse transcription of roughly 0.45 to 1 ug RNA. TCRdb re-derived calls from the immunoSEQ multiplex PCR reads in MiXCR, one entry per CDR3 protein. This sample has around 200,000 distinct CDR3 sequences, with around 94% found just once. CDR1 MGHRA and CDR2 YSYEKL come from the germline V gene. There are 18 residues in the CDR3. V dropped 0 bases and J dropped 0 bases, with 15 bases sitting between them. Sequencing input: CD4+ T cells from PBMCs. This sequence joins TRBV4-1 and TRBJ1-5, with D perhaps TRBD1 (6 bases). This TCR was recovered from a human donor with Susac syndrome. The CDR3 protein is CASSQDMWGTYSNQPQHF. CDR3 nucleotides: TGCGCCAGCAGCCAAGATATGTGGGGGACATATAGCAATCAGCCCCAGCATTTT.